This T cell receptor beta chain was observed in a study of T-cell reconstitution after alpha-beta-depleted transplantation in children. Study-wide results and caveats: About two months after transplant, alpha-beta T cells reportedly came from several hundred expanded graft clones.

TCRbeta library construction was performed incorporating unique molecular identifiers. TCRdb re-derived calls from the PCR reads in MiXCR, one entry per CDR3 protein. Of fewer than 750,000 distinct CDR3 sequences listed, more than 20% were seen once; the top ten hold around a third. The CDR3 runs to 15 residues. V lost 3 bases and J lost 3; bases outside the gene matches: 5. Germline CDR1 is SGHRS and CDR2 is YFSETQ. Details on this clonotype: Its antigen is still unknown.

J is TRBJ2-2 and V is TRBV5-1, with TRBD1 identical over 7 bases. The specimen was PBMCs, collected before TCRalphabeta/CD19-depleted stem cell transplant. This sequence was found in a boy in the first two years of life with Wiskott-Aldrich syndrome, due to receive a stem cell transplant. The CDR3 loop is CASSWADRDTGELFF. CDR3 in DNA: TGCGCCAGCAGCTGGGCTGACAGGGACACCGGGGAGCTGTTTTTT.